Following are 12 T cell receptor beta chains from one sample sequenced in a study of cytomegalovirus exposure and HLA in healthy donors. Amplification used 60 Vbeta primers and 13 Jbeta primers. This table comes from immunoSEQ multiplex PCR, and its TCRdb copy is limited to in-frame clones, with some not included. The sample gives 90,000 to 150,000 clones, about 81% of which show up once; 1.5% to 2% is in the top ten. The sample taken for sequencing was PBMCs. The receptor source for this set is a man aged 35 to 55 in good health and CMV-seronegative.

The CDR3 is CASSSAGQGYQPQHF. In nucleotides, the CDR3 is TGTGCCAGCAGCTCCGCGGGACAGGGGTATCAGCCCCAGCATTTT. The chain carries TRBV7-4 and TRBJ1-5, with TRBD1 matching 10 bases. Germline values: CDR1 SGHVT, CDR2 SQSDAQ. The CDR3 sequence is 15 residues long. With V trimmed by 4 bases and J by 5 bases, 5 bases remained unmatched.

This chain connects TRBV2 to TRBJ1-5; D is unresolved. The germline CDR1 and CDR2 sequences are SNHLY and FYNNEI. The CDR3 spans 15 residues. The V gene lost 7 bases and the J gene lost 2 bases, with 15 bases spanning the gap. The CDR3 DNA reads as TGTGCCAGCAACCTCTCCGGGGAGCGCAATCAGCCCCAGCATTTT. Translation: CASNLSGERNQPQHF.

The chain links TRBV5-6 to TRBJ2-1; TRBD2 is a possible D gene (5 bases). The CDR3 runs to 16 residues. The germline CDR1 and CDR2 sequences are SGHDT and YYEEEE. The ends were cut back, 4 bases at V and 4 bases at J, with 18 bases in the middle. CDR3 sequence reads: CASSQPWELAYNEQFF. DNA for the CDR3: TGTGCCAGCAGCCAGCCCTGGGAGCTAGCTTACAATGAGCAGTTCTTC.

The CDR3 DNA follows: TGTGCCAGCAGCCAGGAGGCGAACACTGAAGCTTTCTTT. Protein sequence: CASSQEANTEAFF. V and J are TRBV5-4 and TRBJ1-1; D unclear. Per germline, CDR1 SGHNT and CDR2 YYREEE (reference sequence). This CDR3 comprises 13 residues. Trimming left V 4 bases short and J 1 base short, with 8 bases between.

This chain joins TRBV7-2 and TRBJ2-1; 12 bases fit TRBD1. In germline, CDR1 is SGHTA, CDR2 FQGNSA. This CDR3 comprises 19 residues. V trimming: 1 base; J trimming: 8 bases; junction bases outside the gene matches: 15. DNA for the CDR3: TGTGCCAGCAGCTTAGTAGGATGGGACAGGGGGCAGGGGGGCGATGAGCAGTTCTTC. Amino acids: CASSLVGWDRGQGGDEQFF.

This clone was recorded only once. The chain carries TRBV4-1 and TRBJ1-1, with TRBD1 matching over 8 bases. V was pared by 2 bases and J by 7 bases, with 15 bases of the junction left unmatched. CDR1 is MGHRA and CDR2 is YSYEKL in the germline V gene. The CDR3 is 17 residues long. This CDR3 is CASSQFGQGGGKNEAFF. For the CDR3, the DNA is TGCGCCAGCAGCCAATTTGGACAGGGAGGGGGAAAAAATGAAGCTTTCTTT.

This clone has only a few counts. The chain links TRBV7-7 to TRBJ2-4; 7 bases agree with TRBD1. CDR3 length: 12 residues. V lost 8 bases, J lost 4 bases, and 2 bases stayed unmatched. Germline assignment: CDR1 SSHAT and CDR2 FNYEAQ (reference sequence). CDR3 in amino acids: CASADRKNIQYF. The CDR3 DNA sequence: TGTGCCAGCGCGGACAGGAAAAACATTCAGTACTTC.

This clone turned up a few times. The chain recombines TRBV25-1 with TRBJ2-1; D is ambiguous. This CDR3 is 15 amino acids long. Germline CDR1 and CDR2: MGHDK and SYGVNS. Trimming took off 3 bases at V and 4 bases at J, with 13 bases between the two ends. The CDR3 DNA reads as TGTGCCAGCAGTGATCCAGCACTAAAATACAATGAGCAGTTCTTC. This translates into CASSDPALKYNEQFF.

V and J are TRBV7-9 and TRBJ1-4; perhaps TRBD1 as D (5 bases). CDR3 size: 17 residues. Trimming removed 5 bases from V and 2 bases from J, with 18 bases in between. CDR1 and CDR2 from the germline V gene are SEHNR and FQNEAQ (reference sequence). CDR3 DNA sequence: TGTGCCAGCAGCCCTACGGGGGGAGAGGGGACTAATGAAAAACTGTTTTTT. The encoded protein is CASSPTGGEGTNEKLFF.

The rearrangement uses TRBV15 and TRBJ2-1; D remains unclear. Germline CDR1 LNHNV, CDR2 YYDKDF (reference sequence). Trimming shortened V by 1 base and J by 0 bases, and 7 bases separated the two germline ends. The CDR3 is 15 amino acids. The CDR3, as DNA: TGTGCCACCAGCAGAGGCGGTAGCTCCTACAATGAGCAGTTCTTC. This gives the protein CATSRGGSSYNEQFF.

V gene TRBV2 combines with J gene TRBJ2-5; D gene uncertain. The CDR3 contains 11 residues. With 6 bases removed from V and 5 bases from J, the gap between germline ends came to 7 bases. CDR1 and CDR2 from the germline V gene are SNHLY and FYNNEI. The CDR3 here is CASSLLETQYF. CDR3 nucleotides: TGTGCCAGCAGCCTTTTGGAGACCCAGTACTTC.

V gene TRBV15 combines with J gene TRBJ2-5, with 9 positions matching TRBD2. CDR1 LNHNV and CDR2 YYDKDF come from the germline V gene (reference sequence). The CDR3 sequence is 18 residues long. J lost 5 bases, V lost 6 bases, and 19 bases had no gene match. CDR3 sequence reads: CATRESGGFAGGKETQYF. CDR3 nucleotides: TGTGCCACCAGGGAGAGCGGGGGGTTTGCAGGGGGGAAGGAGACCCAGTACTTC.